Sequencing of this T cell receptor (beta chain) was carried out in a study of T cell repertoires in cytomegalovirus infection. MiXCR, applied by TCRdb to the reads, yields one record per CDR3 protein. The data show about 900,000 distinct CDR3 sequences, about a third seen once. Broader study findings: Cumulative frequency (of public TCR beta family members) identified carriers of CMV plus the relevant HLA. Predominance within the ex vivo response was attributable to HLA-C-restricted CMV-specific TCR beta clonotypes.

Remarks on this clonotype: Its antigen is undetermined.

This CDR3 is 14 amino acids long. The germline V gene has CDR1 MNHEY and CDR2 SVGEGT. The germline V and J ends were trimmed by 6 bases and 1 base, with 12 bases remaining between them. The material sequenced was cultured CD8+ T cells from PBMCs, taken from culture after CMV antigen stimulation. This TCR derives from a human donor in good health (CMV status not recorded). Some clones in this sample may be carry-over from other donors' samples. The rearrangement joins TRBV6-2 or TRBV6-3 to TRBJ1-1; tentative D call: TRBD1 (5 bases). CDR3 in amino acids: CASRPVGGNTEAFF. CDR3 in DNA: TGTGCCAGCAGACCCGTCGGGGGGAACACTGAAGCTTTCTTT.